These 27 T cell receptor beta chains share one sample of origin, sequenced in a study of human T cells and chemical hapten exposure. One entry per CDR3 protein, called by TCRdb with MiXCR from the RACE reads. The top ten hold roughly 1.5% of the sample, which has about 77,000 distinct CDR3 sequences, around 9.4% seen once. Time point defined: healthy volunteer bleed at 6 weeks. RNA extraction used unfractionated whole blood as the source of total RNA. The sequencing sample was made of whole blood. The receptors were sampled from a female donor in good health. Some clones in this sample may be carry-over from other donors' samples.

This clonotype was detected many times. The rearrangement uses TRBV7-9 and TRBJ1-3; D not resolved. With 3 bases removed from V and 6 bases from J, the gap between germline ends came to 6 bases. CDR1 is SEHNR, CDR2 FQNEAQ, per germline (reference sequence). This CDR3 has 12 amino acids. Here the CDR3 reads CASSFIENTIYF. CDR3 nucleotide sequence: TGTGCCAGCAGCTTTATTGAAAACACCATATATTTT. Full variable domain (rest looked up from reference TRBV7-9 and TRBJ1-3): DTGVSQNPRHKITKRGQNVTFRCDPISEHNRLYWYRQTLGQGPEFLTYFQNEAQLEKSRLLSDRFSAERPKGSFSTLEIQRTEQGDSAMYLCASSFIENTIYFGEGSWLTVV.

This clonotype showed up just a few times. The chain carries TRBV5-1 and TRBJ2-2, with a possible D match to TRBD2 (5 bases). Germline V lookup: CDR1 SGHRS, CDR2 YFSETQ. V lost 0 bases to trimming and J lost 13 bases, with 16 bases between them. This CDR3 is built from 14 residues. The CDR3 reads CASSLAGFPERLFF. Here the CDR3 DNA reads TGCGCCAGCAGCTTGGCGGGATTCCCGGAACGGCTGTTTTTT.

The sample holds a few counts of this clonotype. CDR3 sequence (DNA): TGTGCCAGCAGTCGCCGATCACAACAGGGGTCTGGGGCCAACGTCCTGACTTTC. The encoded protein is CASSRRSQQGSGANVLTF. This chain connects TRBV6-5 to TRBJ2-6, with TRBD1 matching 7 bases. The CDR3 is 18 residues long. Germline CDR1 reads MNHEY; CDR2 reads SVGAGI. With 5 bases clipped from V and 1 base from J, the junction kept 11 bases outside the gene matches.

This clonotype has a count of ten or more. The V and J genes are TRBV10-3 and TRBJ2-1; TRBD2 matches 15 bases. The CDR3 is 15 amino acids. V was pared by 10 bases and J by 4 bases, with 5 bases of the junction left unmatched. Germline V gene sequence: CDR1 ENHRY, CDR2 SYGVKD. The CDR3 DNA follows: TGTGCCACCCGGACTAGCGGGGGGGCTTACAATGAGCAGTTCTTC. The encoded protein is CATRTSGGAYNEQFF.

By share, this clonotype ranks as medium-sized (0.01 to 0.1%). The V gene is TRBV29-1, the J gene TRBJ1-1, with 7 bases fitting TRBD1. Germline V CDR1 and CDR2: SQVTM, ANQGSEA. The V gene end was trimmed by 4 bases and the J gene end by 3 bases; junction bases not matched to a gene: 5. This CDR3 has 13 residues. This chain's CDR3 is CSVVWQGDTEAFF. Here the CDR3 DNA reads TGCAGCGTTGTTTGGCAGGGGGACACTGAAGCTTTCTTT.

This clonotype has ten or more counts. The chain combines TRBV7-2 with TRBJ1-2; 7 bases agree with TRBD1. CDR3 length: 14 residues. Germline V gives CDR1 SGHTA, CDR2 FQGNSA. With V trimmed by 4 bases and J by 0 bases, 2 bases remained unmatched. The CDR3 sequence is CASSSGQSNYGYTF. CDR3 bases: TGTGCCAGCAGCTCGGGACAGTCTAACTATGGCTACACCTTC. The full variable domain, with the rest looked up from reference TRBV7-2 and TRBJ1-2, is GAGVSQSPSNKVTEKGKDVELRCDPISGHTALYWYRQSLGQGLEFLIYFQGNSAPDKSGLPSDRFSAERTGGSVSTLTIQRTQQEDSAVYLCASSSGQSNYGYTFGSGTRLTVV.

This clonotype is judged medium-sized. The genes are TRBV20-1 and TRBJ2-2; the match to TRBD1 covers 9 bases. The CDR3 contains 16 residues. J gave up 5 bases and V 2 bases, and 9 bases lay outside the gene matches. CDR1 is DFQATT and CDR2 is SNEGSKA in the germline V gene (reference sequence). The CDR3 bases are TGCAGTGCTAGATCTAAGGACAGGGGTGTAACCGGGGAGCTGTTTTTT. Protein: CSARSKDRGVTGELFF.

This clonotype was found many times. DNA of the CDR3: TGTGCCAGCAGAGCCGGGGCCAACAATGAGCAGTTCTTC. Protein product: CASRAGANNEQFF. V gene TRBV6-4 combines with J gene TRBJ2-1; possibly TRBD1 or TRBD2 for D (5 bases each). CDR1 is MRHNA and CDR2 is SNTAGT in the germline V gene. The V gene lost 6 bases and the J gene lost 5 bases, with 11 bases spanning the gap. This CDR3 contains 13 residues.

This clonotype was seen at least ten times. The CDR3 nucleotides read TGTGCCAGCAGTGACGGGGGCGGTGGTGAAAAACTGTTTTTT. It specifies CASSDGGGGEKLFF. The chain links TRBV12-3 or TRBV12-4 to TRBJ1-4, with a weak D call TRBD1 (6 bases). The CDR3 totals 14 residues. With 5 bases removed from V and 7 bases from J, the gap between germline ends came to 14 bases.

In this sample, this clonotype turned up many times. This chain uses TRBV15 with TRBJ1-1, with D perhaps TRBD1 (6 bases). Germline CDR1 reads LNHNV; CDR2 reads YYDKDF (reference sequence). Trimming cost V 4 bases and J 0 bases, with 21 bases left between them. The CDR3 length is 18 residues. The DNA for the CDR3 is TGTGCCACCAGCACCCTTGGGACAACCAGACCCCTGAACACTGAAGCTTTCTTT. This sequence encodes CATSTLGTTRPLNTEAFF.

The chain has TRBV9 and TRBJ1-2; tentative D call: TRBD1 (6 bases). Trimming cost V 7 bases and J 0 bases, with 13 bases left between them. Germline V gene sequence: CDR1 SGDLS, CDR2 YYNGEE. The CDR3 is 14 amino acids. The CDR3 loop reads CASSGQQANYGYTF. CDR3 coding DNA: TGTGCCAGCTCCGGACAGCAAGCTAACTATGGCTACACCTTC. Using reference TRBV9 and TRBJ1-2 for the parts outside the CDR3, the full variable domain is DSGVTQTPKHLITATGQRVTLRCSPRSGDLSVYWYQQSLDQGLQFLIQYYNGEERAKGNILERFSAQQFPDLHSELNLSSLELGDSALYFCASSGQQANYGYTFGSGTRLTVV.

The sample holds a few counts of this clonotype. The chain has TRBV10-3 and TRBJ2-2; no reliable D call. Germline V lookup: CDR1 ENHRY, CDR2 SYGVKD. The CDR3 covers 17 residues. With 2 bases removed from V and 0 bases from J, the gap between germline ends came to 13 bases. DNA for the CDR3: TGTGCCATCAGTGAGATACTGCAGAATTCGAACACCGGGGAGCTGTTTTTT. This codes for CAISEILQNSNTGELFF.

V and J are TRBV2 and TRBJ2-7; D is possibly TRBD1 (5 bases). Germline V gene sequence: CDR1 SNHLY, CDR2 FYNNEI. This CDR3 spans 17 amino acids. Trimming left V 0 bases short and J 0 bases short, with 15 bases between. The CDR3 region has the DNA TGTGCCAGCAGTGAAGCGCTTCTTTACAGGTCCTCCTACGAGCAGTACTTC. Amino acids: CASSEALLYRSSYEQYF.

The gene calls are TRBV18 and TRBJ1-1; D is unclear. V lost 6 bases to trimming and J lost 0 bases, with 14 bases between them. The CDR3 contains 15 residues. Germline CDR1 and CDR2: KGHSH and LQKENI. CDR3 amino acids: CASSVIRRLNTEAFF. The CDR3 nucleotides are TGTGCCAGCTCGGTAATCAGGCGATTGAACACTGAAGCTTTCTTT. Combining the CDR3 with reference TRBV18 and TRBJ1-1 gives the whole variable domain NAGVMQNPRHLVRRRGQEARLRCSPMKGHSHVYWYRQLPEEGLKFMVYLQKENIIDESGMPKERFSAEFPKEGPSILRIQQVVRGDSAAYFCASSVIRRLNTEAFFGQGTRLTVV.

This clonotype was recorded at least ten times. CDR3 loop: CASSVFDGGIADTQYF. The CDR3, as DNA: TGTGCCAGCAGCGTATTTGACGGGGGGATCGCAGATACGCAGTATTTT. The genes are TRBV9 and TRBJ2-3; 7 bases agree with TRBD2. The V segment lost 1 base and the J segment 4 bases; nucleotides outside the gene matches: 9. Germline-derived CDR1 and CDR2 are SGDLS and YYNGEE. The CDR3 is 16 amino acids.

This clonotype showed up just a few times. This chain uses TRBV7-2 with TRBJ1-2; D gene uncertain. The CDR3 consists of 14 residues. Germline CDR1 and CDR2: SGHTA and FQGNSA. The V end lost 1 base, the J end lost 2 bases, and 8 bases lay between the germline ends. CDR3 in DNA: TGTGCCAGCAGCTTAGGGGCGGAGAACTATGGCTACACCTTC. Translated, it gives CASSLGAENYGYTF.

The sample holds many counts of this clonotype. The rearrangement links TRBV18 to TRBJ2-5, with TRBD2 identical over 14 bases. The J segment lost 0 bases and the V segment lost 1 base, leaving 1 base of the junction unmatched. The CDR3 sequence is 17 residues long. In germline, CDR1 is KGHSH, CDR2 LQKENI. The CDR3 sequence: CASSPRTSGGYQETQYF. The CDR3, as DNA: TGTGCCAGCTCACCACGGACTAGCGGGGGGTACCAAGAGACCCAGTACTTC.

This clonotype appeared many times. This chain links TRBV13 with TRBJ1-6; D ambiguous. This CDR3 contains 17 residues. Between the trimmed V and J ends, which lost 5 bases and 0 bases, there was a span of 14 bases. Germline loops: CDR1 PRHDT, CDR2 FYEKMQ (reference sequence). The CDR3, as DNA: TGTGCCAGCAGCCAATCCACCAGGAGCTCCTATAATTCACCCCTCCACTTT. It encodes CASSQSTRSSYNSPLHF.

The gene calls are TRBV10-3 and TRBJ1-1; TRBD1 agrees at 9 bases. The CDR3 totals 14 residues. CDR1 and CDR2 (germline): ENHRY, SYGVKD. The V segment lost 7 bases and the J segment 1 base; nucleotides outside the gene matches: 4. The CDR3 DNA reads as TGTGCCATCACCCGGACAGGGGCGAACACTGAAGCTTTCTTT. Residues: CAITRTGANTEAFF.

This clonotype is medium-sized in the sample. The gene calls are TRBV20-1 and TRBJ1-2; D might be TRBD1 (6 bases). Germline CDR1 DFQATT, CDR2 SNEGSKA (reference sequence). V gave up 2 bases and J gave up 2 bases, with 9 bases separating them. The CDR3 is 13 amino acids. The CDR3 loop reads CSARRGANYGYTF. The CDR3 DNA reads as TGCAGTGCTAGAAGGGGGGCCAACTATGGCTACACCTTC.

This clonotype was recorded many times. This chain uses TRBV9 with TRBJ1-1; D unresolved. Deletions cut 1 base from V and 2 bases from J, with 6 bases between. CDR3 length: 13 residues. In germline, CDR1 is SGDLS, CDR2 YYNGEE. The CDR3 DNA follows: TGTGCCAGCAGCGTAATGGGTAACACTGAAGCTTTCTTT. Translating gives CASSVMGNTEAFF.

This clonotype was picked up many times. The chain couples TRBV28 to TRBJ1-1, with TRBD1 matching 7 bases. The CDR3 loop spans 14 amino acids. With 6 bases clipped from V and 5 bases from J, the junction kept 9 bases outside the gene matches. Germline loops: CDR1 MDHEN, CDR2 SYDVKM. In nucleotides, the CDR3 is TGTGCCAGCAGCACCCTAGGGGGCCGGACTGAAGCTTTCTTT. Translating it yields CASSTLGGRTEAFF.

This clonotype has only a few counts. The CDR3 sequence is CASSEERGTYEQYF. The CDR3 bases are TGTGCCAGCAGTGAGGAGCGGGGGACCTACGAGCAGTACTTC. The chain combines TRBV13 with TRBJ2-7; 8 bases map to TRBD2. V dropped 6 bases and J dropped 2; count of bases not matched to a gene: 6. The CDR3 is 14 residues long. Per germline, CDR1 PRHDT and CDR2 FYEKMQ (reference sequence).

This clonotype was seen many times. Here the CDR3 DNA reads TGTGCCAGCAGTTTATACTCTGGGGCCAACGTCCTGACTTTC. Translating it yields CASSLYSGANVLTF. The J gene is TRBJ2-6, the V gene TRBV27, with D unresolved. Between the trimmed V and J ends, which lost 1 base and 0 bases, there was a span of 1 base. There are 14 residues in the CDR3. CDR1 and CDR2 from the germline V gene are MNHEY and SMNVEV (reference sequence).

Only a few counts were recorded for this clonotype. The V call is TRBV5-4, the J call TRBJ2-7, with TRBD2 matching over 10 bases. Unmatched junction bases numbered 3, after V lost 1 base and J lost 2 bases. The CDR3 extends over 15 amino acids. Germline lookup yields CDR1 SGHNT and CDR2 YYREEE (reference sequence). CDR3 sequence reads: CASSLTSGAAYEQYF. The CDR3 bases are TGTGCCAGCAGCTTGACTAGCGGGGCTGCCTACGAGCAGTACTTC. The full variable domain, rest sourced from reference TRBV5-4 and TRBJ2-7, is ETGVTQSPTHLIKTRGQQVTLRCSSQSGHNTVSWYQQALGQGPQFIFQYYREEENGRGNFPPRFSGLQFPNYSSELNVNALELDDSALYLCASSLTSGAAYEQYFGPGTRLTVT.

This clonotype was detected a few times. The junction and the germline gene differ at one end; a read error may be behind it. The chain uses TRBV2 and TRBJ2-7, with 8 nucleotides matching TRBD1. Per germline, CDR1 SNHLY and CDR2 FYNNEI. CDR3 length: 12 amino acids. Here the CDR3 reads CASSEYSGGPPF. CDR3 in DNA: TGTGCCAGCAGTGAATACTCAGGGGGCCCCCCCTTC.

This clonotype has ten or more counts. The CDR3 reads CSVPGTTRYNEQFF. CDR3 in DNA: TGCAGCGTCCCTGGGACTACCCGCTACAATGAGCAGTTCTTC. This sequence joins TRBV29-1 and TRBJ2-1, with TRBD2 matching over 7 bases. Germline CDR1 and CDR2: SQVTM and ANQGSEA. The CDR3 has 14 amino acids. V lost 6 bases and J lost 3; bases outside the gene matches: 8.